These 10 T cell receptor beta chains were all obtained from the same sample, sequenced in a study of regulatory T cells in long-lasting Graves disease. Researchers made TCR beta libraries by using iRepertoire HTBI primers and running Arm-PCR on CDR3 regions. Via MiXCR, TCRdb re-called the multiplex PCR reads, giving one row per CDR3 protein. Altogether roughly 500,000 distinct CDR3 sequences are present, less than 15% being singletons, with the ten largest covering roughly a tenth. Time point noted: newly diagnosed GD, antithyroid drugs for less than 3 months. Researchers made the TCR library from RNA that was extracted from PBMCs. These same data were also listed under a study on T cells in Graves' hyperthyroidism and ophthalmopathy.

The sample in question was peripheral blood mononuclear cells (PBMCs), obtained at new diagnosis, from a patient treated with antithyroid drugs. These TCRs come from a man aged 25 to 40 with Graves disease.

This clonotype came up many times. V is TRBV2 and J is TRBJ2-2; D unresolved. The germline V gene encodes CDR1 SNHLY and CDR2 FYNNEI. V lost 8 bases and J lost 4, with 5 bases in between. This CDR3 is 11 amino acids long. The CDR3 here is CASQTTGELFF. CDR3 DNA: TGTGCCAGCCAGACCACCGGGGAGCTGTTTTTT. The full variable domain, in which reference TRBV2 and TRBJ2-2 provide the parts outside the CDR3, is EPEVTQTPSHQVTQMGQEVILRCVPISNHLYFYWYRQILGQKVEFLVSFYNNEISEKSEIFDDQFSVERPDGSNFTLKIRSTKLEDSAMYFCASQTTGELFFGEGSRLTVL.

This clonotype is a singleton in its sample. The V call is TRBV4-2, the J call TRBJ2-3; D remains ambiguous. The CDR3 totals 15 residues. Germline CDR1 LGHNA, CDR2 YNFKEQ. Trimming took off 4 bases at V and 0 bases at J, with 11 bases between the two ends. The DNA for the CDR3 is TGTGCCAGCAGCCCGTACCTAGTGAGCACAGATACGCAGTATTTT. This gives the protein CASSPYLVSTDTQYF.

This clonotype appeared many times. The chain couples TRBV28 to TRBJ2-2, with 7 bases matching TRBD2. The CDR3 length is 16 residues. Per germline, CDR1 MDHEN and CDR2 SYDVKM. After removal of 6 bases from V and 4 bases from J, the junction contained 11 bases not matched to a gene. The CDR3, as DNA: TGTGCCAGCAGGGGGGGAGGGATCAGTGTCACCGGGGAGCTGTTTTTT. Its translation is CASRGGGISVTGELFF.

The sample holds a few counts of this clonotype. This may be a read error, as it is one base from a much larger clone. This sequence joins TRBV20-1 and TRBJ1-1, with D unresolved. This CDR3 contains 14 residues. The germline gives CDR1 DFQATT, CDR2 SNEGSKA (reference sequence). The V gene lost 5 bases and the J gene lost 0 bases, with 13 bases spanning the gap. DNA of the CDR3: TGCAGTGCTCGCCCGCCTCAGGTGAACACTGAAGCTTTCTTT. Residues: CSARPPQVNTEAFF.

This clonotype occurred a few times. The chain combines TRBV6-5 with TRBJ1-2; D unclear. Trimming stripped 2 bases from V and 6 bases from J, with 13 bases between. CDR3 size: 14 residues. Germline CDR1 and CDR2: MNHEY and SVGAGI. As DNA, the CDR3 is TGTGCCAGCAGTTACCGGGGTCGTGAAAATGGCTACACCTTC. The encoded protein is CASSYRGRENGYTF.

V usage is TRBV6-4 and J usage is TRBJ2-6, with no clear D. The CDR3 extends over 13 amino acids. V lost 3 bases and J 4 bases, leaving 4 bases between the germline ends. The germline gives CDR1 MRHNA, CDR2 SNTAGT. The CDR3 coding sequence is TGTGCCAGCAGTGAGGAGGGGGCCAACGTCCTGACTTTC. It yields the protein CASSEEGANVLTF.

In this sample, this clonotype turned up many times. V usage is TRBV19 and J usage is TRBJ1-5; TRBD1 aligns across 8 bases. Germline values: CDR1 LNHDA, CDR2 SQIVND (reference sequence). Unmatched junction bases numbered 16, after V lost 5 bases and J lost 7 bases. This CDR3 spans 17 amino acids. DNA of the CDR3: TGTGCCAGTAGTTCCCCCTACAGGGGGGCAGGGGACCAGCCCCAGCATTTT. This encodes CASSSPYRGAGDQPQHF. Together with reference TRBV19 and TRBJ1-5, the CDR3 gives the full variable domain: DGGITQSPKYLFRKEGQNVTLSCEQNLNHDAMYWYRQDPGQGLRLIYYSQIVNDFQKGDIAEGYSVSREKKESFPLTVTSAQKNPTAFYLCASSSPYRGAGDQPQHFGDGTRLSIL.

This clonotype was recorded many times. This rearrangement joins TRBV30 to TRBJ2-7; 12 bases are shared with TRBD2. The CDR3 length is 14 residues. V lost 1 base and J lost 3; bases outside the gene matches: 1. Germline CDR1 and CDR2: GTSNPN and SVGIG (reference sequence). The CDR3, as DNA: TGTGCCTGGAGTGGGGGACTAGCGGGCTACGAGCAGTACTTC. This sequence encodes CAWSGGLAGYEQYF.

This clonotype appeared many times. The V gene is TRBV19, the J gene TRBJ2-3; TRBD2 agrees at 13 bases. The CDR3 is 19 amino acids. Losses at the gene ends were 3 bases for V and 3 bases for J; bases not matched to a gene: 12. Germline CDR1 LNHDA, CDR2 SQIVND (reference sequence). DNA for the CDR3: TGTGCCAGTAGTATCACCGGACGACTAGCGGGAGGCAAAACAGATACGCAGTATTTT. The encoded protein is CASSITGRLAGGKTDTQYF.

This clonotype was seen ten or more times. This chain uses TRBV28 with TRBJ1-2, with D perhaps TRBD1 (5 bases). The CDR3 loop spans 15 amino acids. CDR1 is MDHEN, CDR2 SYDVKM, per germline. V was pared by 5 bases and J by 4 bases, with 17 bases between. Here the CDR3 reads CASSTRGAPSYGYTF. CDR3 in DNA: TGTGCCAGCAGTACCCGAGGGGCCCCCAGCTATGGCTACACCTTC.